This T cell receptor beta chain was found in a study of blood T cells in healthy people across ages. Every donor contributed around 10 milliliters of peripheral blood by blood draw. The authors ran a second PCR of about 7 to 11 cycles using a sample-barcoded 5' primer and a J-beta primer mix. TCRdb processed the 5' RACE reads anew with MiXCR; each CDR3 protein has one entry. The sample shows 780,000 or so distinct CDR3 sequences, approximately 53% of them seen only once. The sequence derives from a man aged 40-50 years in good health. Sequenced: blood.

The CDR3 DNA follows: TGTGCCAGCAGCAAAGACCCGGACAGGGGAGGGGATGGCTACACCTTC. Translation gives CASSKDPDRGGDGYTF. The chain recombines TRBV21-1 with TRBJ1-2; the DNA was not used to check the table's D call, TRBD1. TRBV21-1 corresponds to a pseudogene. This CDR3 comprises 16 residues.